The 21 T cell receptor beta chains presented below share a single source sample, sequenced in a study of identical twins. TCRdb re-called the 5' RACE reads through MiXCR, storing one row per CDR3 protein. The data show under 800,000 distinct CDR3 sequences, over 20% seen once. The data also belong to a second study, concerning T cells expressing NK-cell markers.

Sequenced sample: PBMCs. These receptors were obtained from a woman younger than 35 in good health.

The chain couples TRBV10-3 to TRBJ2-5; no firm D call. This CDR3 has 16 amino acids. In germline, CDR1 is ENHRY, CDR2 SYGVKD. Trimming stripped 1 base from V and 7 bases from J, with 19 bases between. The CDR3 here is CAISELPGTPSGTQYF. Written as DNA, the CDR3 is TGTGCCATCAGTGAGTTGCCAGGCACTCCAAGTGGGACCCAGTACTTC.

This clonotype was detected a few times. The genes are TRBV6-1 and TRBJ2-7; 12 bases map to TRBD2. The germline V gene has CDR1 MNHNS and CDR2 SASEGT. Losses at the gene ends were 5 bases for V and 3 bases for J; bases not matched to a gene: 11. This CDR3 has 17 residues. The CDR3 loop is CASSRSSGRATHYEQYF. The DNA of the CDR3 is TGTGCCAGCAGTCGCTCTAGCGGGAGGGCTACCCACTACGAGCAGTACTTC.

The V and J genes are TRBV20-1 and TRBJ2-1, with 16 positions matching TRBD2. V shed 6 bases and J 10 bases; nucleotides not matched to a gene: 9. Germline V CDR1 and CDR2: DFQATT, SNEGSKA (reference sequence). The CDR3 extends over 15 amino acids. The CDR3 here is CSAGEGLAGGGEQFF. The DNA of the CDR3 is TGCAGTGCCGGAGAGGGACTAGCGGGAGGGGGAGAGCAGTTCTTC.

This clonotype is medium-sized by share. The chain employs TRBV4-3 and TRBJ2-2; TRBD1 or TRBD2 may be the D gene (5 bases each). Trimming took 2 bases from V and 2 from J, leaving 12 bases between them. Germline V CDR1 and CDR2: LGHNA, YSLEER. The CDR3 sequence is 16 residues long. This CDR3 reads CASSQNRDPNTGELFF. The CDR3 DNA sequence: TGCGCCAGCAGCCAAAACCGGGACCCTAACACCGGGGAGCTGTTTTTT.

The CDR3 DNA sequence: TGTGCCAGCAGTTGGGACTACTCGTACCAAGAGACCCAGTACTTC. It specifies CASSWDYSYQETQYF. This chain uses TRBV12-3 or TRBV12-4 with TRBJ2-5; 7 bases are a match to TRBD2. V gave up 4 bases and J gave up 0 bases; unmatched junction bases: 5. This CDR3 has 15 amino acids.

This clonotype was counted between two and nine times. This chain joins TRBV6-1 and TRBJ2-7; TRBD1 matches at 10 bases. The CDR3 consists of 15 residues. Losses at the gene ends were 4 bases for V and 2 bases for J; bases not matched to a gene: 5. Germline CDR1 MNHNS, CDR2 SASEGT. CDR3 in amino acids: CASSGGTGAAYEQYF. CDR3 sequence (DNA): TGTGCCAGCAGTGGCGGGACAGGGGCGGCCTACGAGCAGTACTTC.

V gene TRBV3-1 combines with J gene TRBJ2-7; TRBD1 aligns across 7 bases. The CDR3 has 16 amino acids. The V and J ends lost 5 bases and 2 bases, in that order; junction bases with no gene match: 12. Germline V gene data show CDR1 as LGHDT and CDR2 as YNNKEL (reference sequence). The CDR3 loop is CASSLLRTGQTYEQYF. The CDR3 DNA reads as TGTGCCAGCAGCTTGCTGAGAACGGGACAGACCTACGAGCAGTACTTC.

There are a few counts of this clonotype. The chain joins TRBV7-2 to TRBJ1-4; TRBD1 matches at 9 bases. Germline assignment: CDR1 SGHTA and CDR2 FQGNSA. The trim removed 5 bases at V and 7 bases at J, leaving 14 bases unmatched. The CDR3 is 17 amino acids. CDR3 coding DNA: TGTGCCAGCAGCCCAGGCCCGGGACAGGGCGGGGGTGAAAAACTGTTTTTT. It codes for CASSPGPGQGGGEKLFF. The variable domain in full, with the rest retrieved from reference TRBV7-2 and TRBJ1-4, is GAGVSQSPSNKVTEKGKDVELRCDPISGHTALYWYRQSLGQGLEFLIYFQGNSAPDKSGLPSDRFSAERTGGSVSTLTIQRTQQEDSAVYLCASSPGPGQGGGEKLFFGSGTQLSVL.

This chain connects TRBV24-1 to TRBJ2-1; 12 positions match TRBD2. Germline V lookup: CDR1 KGHDR, CDR2 SFDVKD. Trimming at V came to 2 bases and at J to 9 bases, leaving 7 bases not matched to a gene. This CDR3 spans 16 amino acids. The DNA of the CDR3 is TGTGCCACCAGTGATTCGACTAGCGGGAGTTGGAGTGAGCAGTTCTTC. Translated, it gives CATSDSTSGSWSEQFF.

This clonotype was seen repeatedly, ten times or more. The chain links TRBV20-1 to TRBJ2-3; 13 nucleotides align to TRBD2. With 6 bases clipped from V and 3 bases from J, the junction kept 9 bases outside the gene matches. CDR1 and CDR2 from the germline V gene are DFQATT and SNEGSKA (reference sequence). This CDR3 comprises 16 residues. The CDR3 nucleotides read TGCAGTGCGACCCTACTAGCGGGGGGGCCGACAGATACGCAGTATTTT. This translates into CSATLLAGGPTDTQYF.

This clonotype was recorded a few times. This chain connects TRBV7-2 to TRBJ2-2; 10 bases line up with TRBD2. V was pared by 3 bases and J by 8 bases, with 3 bases of the junction left unmatched. The CDR3 runs to 14 residues. Per the germline V gene, CDR1 is SGHTA and CDR2 is FQGNSA. The CDR3 region has the DNA TGTGCCAGCAGCTTTCCTAGCGGGGGTGGGGAGCTGTTTTTT. Translation gives CASSFPSGGGELFF. The full variable domain, its missing parts supplied by reference TRBV7-2 and TRBJ2-2, is GAGVSQSPSNKVTEKGKDVELRCDPISGHTALYWYRQSLGQGLEFLIYFQGNSAPDKSGLPSDRFSAERTGGSVSTLTIQRTQQEDSAVYLCASSFPSGGGELFFGEGSRLTVL.

The chain is built from TRBV12-3 or TRBV12-4 and TRBJ2-7, with D possibly TRBD2 on 6 matching bases. The V end was cut by 5 bases, the J end by 6 bases, with 14 bases between. The CDR3 totals 13 residues. In DNA form, the CDR3 reads TGTGCCAGCAGTCCGCGACTAGACGGCGAGCAGTACTTC. Amino acid sequence: CASSPRLDGEQYF.

The table lists this clonotype with a few counts. V and J are TRBV6-1 and TRBJ2-7, with D possibly called TRBD1 or TRBD2 (5 bases each). The CDR3 is made up of 16 amino acids. V lost 3 bases and J 0 bases, leaving 15 bases between the germline ends. The germline CDR1 and CDR2 sequences are MNHNS and SASEGT. The DNA of the CDR3 is TGTGCCAGCAGTGAGGGGCTAGCTGATAGCTCCTACGAGCAGTACTTC. As protein: CASSEGLADSSYEQYF.

The J gene is TRBJ1-2, the V gene TRBV20-1; D may be TRBD1 (6 bases). Per the germline V gene, CDR1 is DFQATT and CDR2 is SNEGSKA (reference sequence). Trimming took 3 bases from V and 0 from J, leaving 20 bases between them. The CDR3 totals 17 residues. CDR3 nucleotide sequence: TGCAGTGCTAGTAACGCCCTAAGGACAGCGGCTAACTATGGCTACACCTTC. Its translation is CSASNALRTAANYGYTF.

V and J are TRBV6-2 or TRBV6-3 and TRBJ2-3; 11 nucleotides line up with TRBD2. Germline CDR1 is MNHEY and CDR2 is SVGEGT. CDR3 length: 17 amino acids. Unmatched junction bases numbered 6, after V lost 2 bases and J lost 2 bases. Here the CDR3 DNA reads TGTGCCAGCAGTTACCCTCTAGCGGGAGGCCCCACAGATACGCAGTATTTT. Its protein is CASSYPLAGGPTDTQYF.

This clonotype was found many times. The chain has TRBV11-1 and TRBJ2-3, with D unresolved. There are 13 residues in the CDR3. The germline V gene has CDR1 SGHAT and CDR2 FQDESV (reference sequence). The V end was cut by 2 bases, the J end by 2 bases, with 5 bases between. CDR3 coding DNA: TGTGCCAGCAGCTTATTTTCCACAGATACGCAGTATTTT. As protein: CASSLFSTDTQYF. Combining the CDR3 with reference TRBV11-1 and TRBJ2-3 gives the whole variable domain EAEVAQSPRYKITEKSQAVAFWCDPISGHATLYWYRQILGQGPELLVQFQDESVVDDSQLPKDRFSAERLKGVDSTLKIQPAELGDSAMYLCASSLFSTDTQYFGPGTRLTVL.

This clonotype was recorded once. V is TRBV5-1 and J is TRBJ2-1; 8 bases align to TRBD1. CDR1 is SGHRS and CDR2 is YFSETQ in the germline V gene. J gave up 1 base and V 0 bases, and 6 bases lay outside the gene matches. This CDR3 region has 17 residues. CDR3 residues: CASSLGPQGGSYNEQFF. The CDR3 nucleotides are TGCGCCAGCAGCTTGGGGCCACAGGGGGGATCCTACAATGAGCAGTTCTTC.

This clonotype was observed at least ten times. The rearrangement uses TRBV20-1 and TRBJ2-7; D is unresolved. V lost 1 base, J lost 2 bases, and 12 bases lay in between. This CDR3 has 14 amino acids. The V gene's germline CDR1 is DFQATT and CDR2 SNEGSKA (reference sequence). The CDR3 protein is CSARVGGIPYEQYF. In DNA, the CDR3 is TGCAGTGCTAGAGTCGGTGGGATTCCCTACGAGCAGTACTTC.

The gene calls are TRBV18 and TRBJ2-1; D not certain. CDR3 size: 12 residues. Germline V gene lookup returns CDR1 KGHSH and CDR2 LQKENI. V lost 8 bases, J lost 5 bases, and 10 bases lay in between. The CDR3: CASHLRDNEQFF. The DNA for the CDR3 is TGTGCCAGCCACCTCCGGGACAATGAGCAGTTCTTC. Using reference TRBV18 and TRBJ2-1 for the parts outside the CDR3, the full variable domain is NAGVMQNPRHLVRRRGQEARLRCSPMKGHSHVYWYRQLPEEGLKFMVYLQKENIIDESGMPKERFSAEFPKEGPSILRIQQVVRGDSAAYFCASHLRDNEQFFGPGTRLTVL.

The gene calls are TRBV5-1 and TRBJ2-1; 8 bases match TRBD2. This CDR3 has 17 residues. Germline CDR1 is SGHRS and CDR2 is YFSETQ. J gave up 1 base and V 0 bases, and 6 bases lay outside the gene matches. CDR3 bases: TGCGCCAGCAGCTTGGGTGCCGCGGGAGGTTCCTACAATGAGCAGTTCTTC. Protein: CASSLGAAGGSYNEQFF. Together with reference TRBV5-1 and TRBJ2-1, the CDR3 gives the full variable domain: KAGVTQTPRYLIKTRGQQVTLSCSPISGHRSVSWYQQTPGQGLQFLFEYFSETQRNKGNFPGRFSGRQFSNSRSEMNVSTLELGDSALYLCASSLGAAGGSYNEQFFGPGTRLTVL.

This chain uses TRBV20-1 with TRBJ1-5; possibly TRBD1 for D (6 bases). The V end was cut by 6 bases, the J end by 8 bases, with 14 bases between. This CDR3 comprises 12 residues. Germline V gives CDR1 DFQATT, CDR2 SNEGSKA (reference sequence). The CDR3 is CSAGGTKKPQHF. CDR3 coding DNA: TGCAGTGCGGGGGGGACAAAAAAGCCCCAGCATTTT.